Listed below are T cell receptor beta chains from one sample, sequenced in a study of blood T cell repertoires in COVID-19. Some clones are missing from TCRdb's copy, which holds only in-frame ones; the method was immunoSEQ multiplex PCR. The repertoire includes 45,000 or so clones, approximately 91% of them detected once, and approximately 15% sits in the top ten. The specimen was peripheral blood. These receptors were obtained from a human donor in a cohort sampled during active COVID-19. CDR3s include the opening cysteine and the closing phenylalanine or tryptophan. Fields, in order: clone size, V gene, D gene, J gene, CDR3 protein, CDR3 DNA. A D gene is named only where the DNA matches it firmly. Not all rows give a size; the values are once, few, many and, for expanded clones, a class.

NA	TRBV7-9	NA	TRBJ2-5	CASSLELSVETQYF	TGTGCCAGCAGCTTAGAATTATCGGTGGAGACCCAGTACTTC
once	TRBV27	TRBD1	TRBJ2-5	CASSLLQGAGETQYF	TGTGCCAGCAGTCTACTACAGGGGGCAGGGGAGACCCAGTACTTC
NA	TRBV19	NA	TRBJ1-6	CASSIQENSMAPLHF	TGTGCCAGTAGTATCCAGGAAAATTCTATGGCCCCCCTCCACTTT
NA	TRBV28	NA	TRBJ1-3	CASSPGWGTIYF	TGTGCCAGCAGTCCAGGGTGGGGCACCATATATTTT
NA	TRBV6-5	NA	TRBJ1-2	CASRGETYGYTF	TGTGCCAGCAGAGGAGAGACCTATGGCTACACCTTC
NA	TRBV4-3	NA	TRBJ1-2	CASSRGGAVKTF	TGCGCCAGCAGCCGCGGAGGGGCGGTAAAAACCTTC
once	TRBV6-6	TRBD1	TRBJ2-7	CASRSTGGEQYF	TGTGCCAGCAGATCGACAGGGGGGGAGCAGTACTTC
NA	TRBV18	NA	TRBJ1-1	CASSSKADGTEAFF	TGTGCCAGCTCGTCGAAAGCGGACGGAACTGAAGCTTTCTTT
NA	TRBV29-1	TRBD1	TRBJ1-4	CSVEGTGDNEKLFF	TGCAGCGTTGAGGGGACAGGGGATAATGAAAAACTGTTTTTT
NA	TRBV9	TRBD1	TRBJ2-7	CASSASGQGILSRQYF	TGTGCCAGCAGCGCCTCAGGACAGGGGATTCTCTCCCGGCAGTACTTC
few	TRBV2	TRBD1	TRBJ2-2	CASSGRDRGTGELFF	TGTGCCAGCAGTGGTCGGGACAGGGGGACCGGGGAGCTGTTTTTT
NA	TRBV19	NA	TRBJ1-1	CASSIWDTTNTEAFF	TGTGCCAGTAGTATATGGGACACAACTAACACTGAAGCTTTCTTT
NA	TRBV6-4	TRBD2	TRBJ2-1	CASSEAGGNEQFF	TGTGCCAGCAGTGAGGCGGGGGGGAATGAGCAGTTCTTC
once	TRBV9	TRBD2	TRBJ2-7	CASSEGGVWSYEQYF	TGTGCCAGCAGCGAGGGAGGGGTTTGGTCCTACGAGCAGTACTTC
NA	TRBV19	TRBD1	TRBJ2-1	CARDGVPGQGIYNEQFF	TGTGCCAGGGATGGGGTACCGGGACAGGGTATCTACAATGAGCAGTTCTTC
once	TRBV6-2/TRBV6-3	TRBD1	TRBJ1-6	CASSPRGPGGNSPLHF	TGTGCCAGCAGTCCGAGGGGGCCAGGTGGTAATTCACCCCTCCACTTT
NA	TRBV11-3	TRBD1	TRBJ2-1	CASSFAGGSYNEQFF	TGTGCCAGCAGCTTCGCAGGGGGTTCTTACAATGAGCAGTTCTTC
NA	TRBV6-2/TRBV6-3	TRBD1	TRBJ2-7	CASSKTGSYEQYF	TGTGCCAGCAGTAAGACAGGGTCCTACGAGCAGTACTTC
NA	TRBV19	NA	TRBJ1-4	CASSINLVIEKLFF	TGTGCCAGTAGTATTAACCTAGTTATTGAAAAACTGTTTTTT
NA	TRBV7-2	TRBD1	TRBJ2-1	CASSSHTGTGGNEQFF	TGTGCCAGCAGCTCTCATACCGGGACAGGGGGCAATGAGCAGTTCTTC
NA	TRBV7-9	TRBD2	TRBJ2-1	CASRRLAGAPVPIDNEQFF	TGTGCCAGCAGGAGACTAGCGGGGGCCCCCGTCCCTATAGACAATGAGCAGTTCTTC
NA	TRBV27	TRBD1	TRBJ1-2	CASSYAGGYYGYTF	TGTGCCAGCAGTTACGCAGGGGGTTACTATGGCTACACCTTC
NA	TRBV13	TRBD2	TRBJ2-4	CASSLSGSIQYF	TGTGCCAGCAGCTTAAGCGGGAGCATTCAGTACTTC
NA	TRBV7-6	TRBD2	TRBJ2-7	CASSLAAGGPVEQYF	TGTGCCAGCAGCTTGGCTGCGGGGGGGCCTGTTGAGCAGTACTTC
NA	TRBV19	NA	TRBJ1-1	CASSKRQVLYTEAFF	TGTGCCAGTAGCAAGAGACAGGTTTTATACACTGAAGCTTTCTTT
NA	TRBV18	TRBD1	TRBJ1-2	CASSPNRGKTHGYTF	TGTGCCAGCTCACCTAACAGGGGCAAGACTCATGGCTACACCTTC
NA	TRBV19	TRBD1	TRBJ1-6	CASSLVPGQGTPLHF	TGTGCCAGTAGTCTCGTCCCGGGACAGGGAACACCCCTCCACTTT
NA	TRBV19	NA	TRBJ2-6	CASGGQGANVLTF	TGTGCCAGCGGGGGGCAAGGGGCCAACGTCCTGACTTTC
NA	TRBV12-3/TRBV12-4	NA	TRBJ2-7	CASSLWTEYEQYF	TGTGCCAGCAGTTTATGGACAGAATACGAGCAGTACTTC
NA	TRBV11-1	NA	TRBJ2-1	CASSLFQRSYNEQFF	TGTGCCAGCAGCTTATTCCAGCGGTCCTACAATGAGCAGTTCTTC
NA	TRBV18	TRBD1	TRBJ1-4	CASSPDGQGEWDEKLFF	TGTGCCAGCTCACCTGACGGACAGGGGGAGTGGGATGAAAAACTGTTTTTT
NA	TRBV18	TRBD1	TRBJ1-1	CASSPYSGTGGLSTEAFF	TGTGCCAGCTCACCATACTCCGGGACAGGGGGCTTGAGCACTGAAGCTTTCTTT
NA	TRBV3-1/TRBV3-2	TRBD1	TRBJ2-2	CASSHGGTGNTGELFF	TGTGCCAGCAGCCATGGAGGGACAGGGAACACCGGGGAGCTGTTTTTT
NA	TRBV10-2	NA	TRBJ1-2	CASSESSGAGNYGYTF	TGCGCCAGCAGTGAGTCTTCAGGGGCCGGGAACTATGGCTACACCTTC
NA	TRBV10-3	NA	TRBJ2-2	CAIRDGGTGELFF	TGTGCCATACGGGACGGGGGCACCGGGGAGCTGTTTTTT
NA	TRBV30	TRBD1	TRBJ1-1	CAWRDRVERNTEAFF	TGTGCCTGGCGAGACAGGGTAGAGAGAAACACTGAAGCTTTCTTT
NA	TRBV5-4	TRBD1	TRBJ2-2	CASSPRQGAGELFF	TGTGCCAGCAGCCCAAGACAGGGGGCCGGGGAGCTGTTTTTT
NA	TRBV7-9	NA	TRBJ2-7	CASSLGQASYEQYF	TGTGCCAGCAGCTTAGGCCAGGCCTCCTACGAGCAGTACTTC
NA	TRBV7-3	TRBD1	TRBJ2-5	CASSSTGGGETQYF	TGTGCCAGCAGCTCGACAGGGGGCGGGGAGACCCAGTACTTC
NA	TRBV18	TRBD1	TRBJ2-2	CASSPAPGGATGELFF	TGTGCCAGCTCACCAGCCCCAGGGGGCGCAACCGGGGAGCTGTTTTTT
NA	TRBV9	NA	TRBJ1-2	CASSPRRGGSVGGYTF	TGTGCCAGCAGCCCCCGCCGGGGGGGGTCGGTGGGGGGCTACACCTTC
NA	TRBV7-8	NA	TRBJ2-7	CASSLVGAGTSYYYEQYF	TGTGCCAGCAGCTTAGTGGGGGCCGGGACATCTTATTACTACGAGCAGTACTTC
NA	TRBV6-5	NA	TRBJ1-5	CASSYSIGGNQPQHF	TGTGCCAGCAGTTACTCGATAGGAGGCAATCAGCCCCAGCATTTT